Described below is a single T cell receptor (beta chain) sequence and its context. Germline CDR1 MNHNS, CDR2 SASEGT. V was pared by 3 bases and J by 1 base, with 7 bases between. The CDR3 consists of 13 residues. This entry comes from a study of blood T cell repertoires in COVID-19. For the study at large: Acute-phase and convalescent COVID-19 samples originated in the United States, Italy and Spain. From T cells, B-cell-depleted T cells, or PBMCs came the material, which was cDNA or gDNA.

Authors' methods: Reference gene primer amplification gave nucleated cell count estimates. The method was immunoSEQ multiplex PCR; TCRdb's version includes in-frame clones alone and lacks a portion of them. V, J and clone size reflect that table, while D and trimming were determined from the DNA. The top ten hold around 4.4% of the sample, which has 100,000 or so clones, approximately 82% seen once. Sequencing used peripheral blood. V gene TRBV6-1 combines with J gene TRBJ2-7; D perhaps matches TRBD2 (5 bases). The TCR originated in a man aged 55 to 69 with acute or convalescent COVID-19. The CDR3 DNA follows: TGTGCCAGCAGTGACCGGGAATCCTACGAGCAGTACTTC. This encodes CASSDRESYEQYF.